The sequence of this T cell receptor (beta chain) was determined in a study of shared clonotypes between healthy human individuals. The run depth of the assay was deep. It was 200 to 250 ng DNA, around 33,000 T cell genomes, that sorted-subset replicate PCRs used. Assay used: immunoSEQ multiplex PCR; TCRdb lists only in-frame clones, some missing. The data hold roughly 2,300,000 clones, with around 90% observed a single time. The CDR3 length is 15 residues. The ends lost 1 base at V and 7 bases at J; junction bases unmatched: 2. Looked up from germline, CDR1 is MGHRA and CDR2 is YSYEKL. The rearrangement joins TRBV4-1 to TRBJ1-4; the match to TRBD1 covers 11 bases. Input material: naive CD4+ T cells from PBMCs. The subset denotes: CD45RA+ positively selected. The receptor was derived from a young man in good health. Some clones in this sample may be carry-over from other donors' samples. The CDR3 nucleotides are TGCGCCAGCAGCCAAGCGGGGACAGGGGGTGAAAAACTGTTTTTT. Encoded protein: CASSQAGTGGEKLFF.